This T cell receptor beta chain is drawn from a study of T cell repertoires in cytomegalovirus infection. Study details: TCR beta signatures that were public indicated CMV infection and matching HLA type.

The germline V gene encodes CDR1 LNHDA and CDR2 SQIVND (reference sequence). Unmatched junction bases numbered 7, after V lost 11 bases and J lost 6 bases. This CDR3 comprises 13 residues. General study points: HLA-C-restricted TCR beta clonotypes specific for CMV led the ex vivo response. Pooled public TCR beta family frequency picked out CMV carriers with the relevant HLA.

A few counts support this clonotype. The target antigen is unknown. TCRdb called the reads again in MiXCR, with one record for every CDR3 protein. The sample consists of approximately 110,000 distinct CDR3 sequences, 32% of them appearing once. This sequence originates from a human donor in good health (CMV status not recorded). Some clones in this sample may be carry-over from other donors' samples. The sequences come from CD8+ T cells from cultured PBMCs, collected from culture after CMV antigen stimulation. The chain is built from TRBV19 and TRBJ1-5, with TRBD1 matching over 10 bases. The CDR3 DNA follows: TGTGCCGGGGGGGACAGGGGACGTCAGCCCCAGCATTTT. This encodes CAGGDRGRQPQHF.